These 6 T cell receptor beta chains were sequenced from one sample in a study of T cell clonotyping in hematopoietic cell transplantation. Libraries were prepared by immunoSEQ multiplex PCR; TCRdb keeps only in-frame clonotypes and omits some of them. The sample records tens of thousands of clones, over 85% being singletons. Time point described: recipient sample about 28 days before transplant, after cytoreduction. Sequencing was performed on peripheral blood mononuclear cells, taken before stem cell transplant. These receptors were obtained from a middle-aged man with chronic myeloid leukemia. Some clones in this sample may be carry-over from other donors' samples.

The J gene is TRBJ2-2, the V gene TRBV7-9; D unresolved. With 3 bases removed from V and 2 bases from J, the gap between germline ends came to 16 bases. The CDR3 extends over 17 amino acids. CDR1 is SEHNR and CDR2 is FQNEAQ in the germline V gene (reference sequence). The CDR3 loop reads CASSFSAAVGNTGELFF. The CDR3 DNA reads TGTGCCAGCAGCTTCAGCGCGGCGGTCGGAAACACCGGGGAGCTGTTTTTT. The full variable domain, its missing parts supplied by reference TRBV7-9 and TRBJ2-2, is DTGVSQNPRHKITKRGQNVTFRCDPISEHNRLYWYRQTLGQGPEFLTYFQNEAQLEKSRLLSDRFSAERPKGSFSTLEIQRTEQGDSAMYLCASSFSAAVGNTGELFFGEGSRLTVL.

The V and J genes are TRBV19 and TRBJ2-7, with 9 bases that match TRBD2. The CDR3 extends over 15 amino acids. Germline loops: CDR1 LNHDA, CDR2 SQIVND (reference sequence). Trimming took 6 bases from V and 5 from J; bases not matched to a gene: 11. The CDR3 DNA sequence: TGTGCCAGTAGAGGAAGGGCTAGCGGGGACCACGAGCAGTACTTC. It specifies CASRGRASGDHEQYF.

The rearrangement links TRBV9 to TRBJ1-3; D gene uncertain. V was pared by 0 bases and J by 0 bases, with 7 bases between. CDR1 SGDLS and CDR2 YYNGEE come from the germline V gene. The CDR3 has 15 amino acids. CDR3 in amino acids: CASSVAELSGNTIYF. Here the CDR3 DNA reads TGTGCCAGCAGCGTAGCAGAGCTCTCTGGAAACACCATATATTTT.

The chain links TRBV7-2 to TRBJ2-3; 12 bases fit TRBD1. This CDR3 region has 16 residues. Germline V gene lookup returns CDR1 SGHTA and CDR2 FQGNSA. Trimming removed 5 bases from V and 4 bases from J; junction bases left unmatched: 7. CDR3 amino acids: CASSLSGTGGADTQYF. CDR3 bases: TGTGCCAGCAGCCTGTCCGGGACAGGGGGCGCAGATACGCAGTATTTT.

J is TRBJ1-1 and V is TRBV30; tentative D call: TRBD1 (5 bases). Germline-derived CDR1 and CDR2 are GTSNPN and SVGIG (reference sequence). This CDR3 is built from 13 residues. The V and J ends lost 3 bases and 4 bases respectively, with 12 bases between them. The CDR3 sequence is CAWRWGWGTEAFF. In DNA, the CDR3 is TGTGCCTGGAGATGGGGGTGGGGCACTGAAGCTTTCTTT.

V and J are TRBV29-1 and TRBJ1-5, with D hard to call. From germline, CDR1 is SQVTM and CDR2 ANQGSEA. Trimming removed 4 bases from V and 0 bases from J, with 10 bases in between. The CDR3 extends over 14 amino acids. The CDR3 is CSVVTSDSNQPQHF. CDR3 coding DNA: TGCAGCGTTGTCACGAGCGATAGCAATCAGCCCCAGCATTTT.